These T cell receptor beta chains were read from a single sample in a study of shared clonotypes between healthy human individuals. Libraries were prepared by immunoSEQ multiplex PCR; TCRdb keeps only in-frame clonotypes and omits some of them. This sample has roughly 2 million clones, with approximately 95% found just once. The sequenced sample was naive CD4+ T cells sorted from blood. The receptors stem from a man between 18 and 35 years old in good health. Both conserved end residues are part of each CDR3. D genes are given only for firm matches. Expanded clones get a size class; other rows say once, few or many, or leave the size out.

TRBJ2-2,.,.,TRBV10-3,CAISDTATTGGPGELFF,TGTGCCATCAGTGACACCGCCACTACAGGCGGGCCCGGGGAGCTGTTTTTT
TRBJ2-5,.,.,TRBV30,CAWSGSPQETQYF,TGTGCCTGGAGTGGGAGCCCCCAAGAGACCCAGTACTTC
TRBJ1-1,.,.,TRBV5-1,CASSLRENTEAFF,TGCGCCAGCAGCTTAAGAGAGAACACTGAAGCTTTCTTT
TRBJ2-3,TRBD2,.,TRBV7-2,CASSSRIAGDRTDTQYF,TGTGCCAGCAGTAGCAGAATAGCGGGAGATAGGACAGATACGCAGTATTTT
TRBJ1-6,TRBD1,.,TRBV15,CATSRTTSGTGYSPLHF,TGTGCCACCAGCAGAACCACCTCCGGGACAGGGTATTCACCCCTCCACTTT
TRBJ2-2,.,.,TRBV4-1,CASSQVFQAAAGELFF,TGCGCCAGCAGCCAAGTCTTCCAAGCTGCCGCCGGGGAGCTGTTTTTT
TRBJ1-6,TRBD1,.,TRBV4-1,CASSIRQGTISSYNSPLHF,TGCGCCAGCAGCATCCGACAGGGGACCATAAGCTCCTATAATTCACCCCTCCACTTT
TRBJ1-1,.,.,TRBV2,CASRGGDAYTEAFF,TGTGCCAGCAGGGGTGGGGACGCGTACACTGAAGCTTTCTTT
TRBJ1-3,TRBD1,.,TRBV18,CASSPLDRVTGNTIYF,TGTGCCAGCTCACCCCTTGACAGGGTAACTGGAAACACCATATATTTT
TRBJ1-2,.,.,TRBV7-9,CASSLRDILSSNYGYTF,TGTGCCAGCAGCTTAAGGGACATTCTATCCTCTAACTATGGCTACACCTTC
TRBJ1-5,.,.,TRBV29-1,CSVEEQPNQPQHF,TGCAGCGTTGAAGAGCAGCCTAATCAGCCCCAGCATTTT
TRBJ1-2,.,.,TRBV10-3,CAISEKTDNYGYTF,TGTGCCATCAGTGAGAAGACCGATAACTATGGCTACACCTTC
TRBJ1-4,.,once,TRBV9,CASSLSSNEKLFF,TGTGCCAGCAGCTTAAGCAGTAATGAAAAACTGTTTTTT
TRBJ2-1,.,.,TRBV18,CASSKDQRDNEQFF,TGTGCCAGCTCAAAGGACCAGCGGGACAATGAGCAGTTCTTC
TRBJ2-1,TRBD2,.,TRBV10-2,CASSGGLAGVNEQFF,TGCGCCAGCAGTGGTGGACTAGCGGGAGTCAATGAGCAGTTCTTC
TRBJ1-1,.,.,TRBV29-1,CSVVGRMNTEAFF,TGCAGCGTTGTCGGCAGGATGAACACTGAAGCTTTCTTT
TRBJ2-5,.,.,TRBV6-4,CASTTGPGRETQYF,TGTGCCAGCACGACGGGACCAGGGCGAGAGACCCAGTACTTC
TRBJ2-7,TRBD1,.,TRBV19,CASSPAGGEEQYF,TGTGCCAGTAGTCCCGCAGGGGGCGAGGAGCAGTACTTC
TRBJ1-3,.,once,TRBV5-6,CASSLGSGRSSGNTIYF,TGTGCCAGCAGCTTGGGCTCGGGCAGGAGCTCTGGAAACACCATATATTTT
TRBJ2-7,.,.,TRBV5-4,CASSPGRQGVGEQYF,TGTGCCAGCAGCCCAGGGAGGCAGGGAGTTGGCGAGCAGTACTTC
TRBJ2-1,TRBD2,once,TRBV9,CASCAAGGPGEQFF,TGTGCCAGCTGCGCTGCGGGAGGGCCTGGGGAGCAGTTCTTC
TRBJ2-7,.,.,TRBV7-2,CASRSTGPSYEQYF,TGTGCCAGCAGATCGACAGGACCCTCCTACGAGCAGTACTTC
TRBJ1-2,.,once,TRBV6-1,CASSDRGVFNYGYTF,TGTGCCAGCAGTGATAGGGGGGTTTTTAACTATGGCTACACCTTC
TRBJ2-7,.,.,TRBV11-2,CASSPPSYEQYF,TGTGCCAGCAGCCCTCCCTCCTACGAGCAGTACTTC
TRBJ2-5,.,.,TRBV19,CASSQGPSGKETQYF,TGTGCCAGTAGTCAGGGGCCTAGCGGAAAAGAGACCCAGTACTTC
TRBJ1-3,.,.,TRBV6-5,CASSYSRQAAGNTIYF,TGTGCCAGCAGTTACTCGAGACAGGCGGCTGGAAACACCATATATTTT
TRBJ2-3,.,.,TRBV5-1,CASSLGGATDTQYF,TGCGCCAGCAGCTTGGGAGGGGCAACAGATACGCAGTATTTT
TRBJ1-4,.,.,TRBV28,CASSRTVNEKLFF,TGTGCCAGCAGTCGGACAGTTAATGAAAAACTGTTTTTT